This entry describes one T cell receptor beta chain. The specificity of this receptor is unknown. Base qualities are missing; no much larger clone stands one base away. The junction carries 11 bases between V and J, which are trimmed by 3 bases and 2 bases respectively. Inclusive of the bounding cysteine and phenylalanine, the CDR3 is 15 residues long. Left in the record is the CDR3 DNA by itself, 45 bases read in frame from the first base. Taken from the germline V gene (reference sequence), the CDR1 and CDR2 loops are MNHEY and SMNVEV. The data belong to a study of blood T cell repertoires in COVID-19 (dated by TCRdb to 2020 to 2022). Regarding the complete study: Collaborator samples came from the United States, Italy and Spain and covered acute and convalescent phases of COVID-19. The prospective study material was composed of cDNA or gDNA derived from T cells, B-cell-depleted T cells, or PBMCs. Deeply sampled blood TCRbeta repertoires from subjects exposed to, actively infected with, or recovered from COVID-19 were included in the dataset. A freely available public database, intended as a resource for researchers studying the immune response to SARS-CoV-2, is where the repertoires were released. The samples were drawn from the first 160 participants of the ongoing ImmuneRACE study and from more than 1,000 subjects provided by 6 global collaborators. The sample metadata nearly always contained a de-identified subject ID, COVID-19 status, age in years and sex. HLA class I and class II types, where available, came from metadata supplied by the sample provider rather than from assay-based typing. Results the study describes overall, beyond this receptor: The quantity of clinical and demographic metadata differed by source and by participant and was supplied without curation.

Each collaborating institution followed its own protocols to collect whole blood in K2EDTA tubes. Collaborator samples were shipped for TCRbeta analysis as frozen whole blood, isolated PBMCs, or DNA extracted from either sample type. The immunoSEQ Assay, a bias-controlled multiplex PCR, was used to amplify TCRbeta CDR3 regions from genomic DNA. The authors processed their data as follows. The number of nucleated cells in each sample was estimated from the amplification of reference gene primers within the assay. To quantify the absolute abundance of each unique TCRbeta CDR3 rearrangement, sequence reads were collapsed and filtered. Productive Simpson clonality was computed per sample as the square root of Simpson's diversity index over productive rearrangements. TCRdb carries this immuneACCESS record with in-frame sequences only. Its versions omit some clonotypes, under half of them owing to an unresolved V gene in the studies checked, with the rest unexplained. Clone size and the V and J calls come from that table; the DNA yielded D and trimming. This sample is represented by around 270,000 clones; 80% to 90% of them were singletons. In total, the top ten clones hold nearly 2% of the sample.

In this chain, TRBV27 is recombined with TRBJ2-1; the D gene is not confidently resolved. Sequenced sample: peripheral blood. This sequence was found in a man in his thirties or forties with active or convalescent COVID-19. Read as DNA, the sequence is TGTGCCAGCAGTTTTGTGCCTCCTACCTACAATGAGCAGTTCTTC. Translated, it gives CASSFVPPTYNEQFF.